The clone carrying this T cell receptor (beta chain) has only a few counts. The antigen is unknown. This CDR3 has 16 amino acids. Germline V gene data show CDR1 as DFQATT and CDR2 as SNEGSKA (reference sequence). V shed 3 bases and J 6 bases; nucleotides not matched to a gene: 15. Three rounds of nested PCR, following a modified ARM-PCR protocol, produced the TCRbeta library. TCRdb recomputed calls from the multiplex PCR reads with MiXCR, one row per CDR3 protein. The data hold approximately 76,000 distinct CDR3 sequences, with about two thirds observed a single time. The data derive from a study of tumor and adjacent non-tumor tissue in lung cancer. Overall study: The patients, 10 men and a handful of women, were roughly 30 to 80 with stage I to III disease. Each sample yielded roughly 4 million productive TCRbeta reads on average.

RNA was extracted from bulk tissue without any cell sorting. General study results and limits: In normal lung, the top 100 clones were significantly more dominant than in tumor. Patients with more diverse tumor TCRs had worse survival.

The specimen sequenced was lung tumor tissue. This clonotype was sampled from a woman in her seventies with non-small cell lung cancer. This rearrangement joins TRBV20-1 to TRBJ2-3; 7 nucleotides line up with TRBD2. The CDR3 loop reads CSARVQAGNARDTQYF. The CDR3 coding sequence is TGCAGTGCTAGGGTACAAGCGGGAAATGCCCGGGATACGCAGTATTTT.